This T cell receptor beta chain was observed in a study of shared clonotypes between healthy human individuals. CDR1 is MGHRA and CDR2 is YSYEKL in the germline V gene. The junction had 8 bases not matched to a gene; V was cut back by 2 bases and J by 4 bases. The CDR3 has 15 residues. DNA at 200 ng, 30,000 or so T cell genomes, went into sorted-subset replicate PCRs. Data came from immunoSEQ multiplex PCR; TCRdb stores just in-frame clones and leaves some out. The table lists around 690,000 clones, around 90% of them singletons. In regard to this clone: Its antigen is as yet unknown.

Study-level points and caveats: Across four donors, naive CD4 shared around 5.1%, naive CD8 more than 3%, memory CD4 approximately 2.5%, memory CD8 0.4% to 0.5%.

V gene TRBV4-1 combines with J gene TRBJ2-7, with 7 nucleotides matching TRBD2. The material sequenced was memory CD8+ T cells from PBMCs. Indicated subset: CD45RO+ cells pooled with CCR7-negative TemRA cells. The source of this sequence is a man between 18 and 29 years old in good health. Some clones in this sample may be carry-over from other donors' samples. CDR3 loop: CASSQPAGVGYEQYF. The CDR3 nucleotides are TGCGCCAGCAGCCAACCCGCGGGGGTCGGGTACGAGCAGTACTTC.